Listed here are 3 T cell receptor beta chains from one sample, sequenced in a study of blood T cell repertoires in COVID-19. The protocol was immunoSEQ multiplex PCR, while the TCRdb copy is restricted to in-frame clones and leaves out a portion. The sample has roughly 300,000 clones, 70% to 90% seen once. Sequenced material: PBMCs or T cells enriched from blood (not recorded which). These receptors came from a woman in her twenties or thirties who had recovered from COVID-19.

This clone was counted between two and nine times. This rearrangement joins TRBV5-1 to TRBJ2-1, with D perhaps matching TRBD2 (6 bases). Trimming took off 4 bases at V and 7 bases at J, with 30 bases between the two ends. Germline V gene data show CDR1 as SGHRS and CDR2 as YFSETQ. This CDR3 contains 19 residues. CDR3 sequence reads: CASSPIWGDRDGGENEQFF. The CDR3 nucleotides are TGCGCCAGCAGCCCCATTTGGGGGGACCGGGACGGCGGCGAGAATGAGCAGTTCTTC.

On this clone: In the same sample, other DNA sequences code for this CDR3. The chain joins TRBV12-3 or TRBV12-4 to TRBJ2-1, with no clear D. The CDR3 runs to 13 residues. The V gene lost 3 bases and the J gene lost 1 base, with 4 bases spanning the gap. The CDR3 DNA reads TGTGCCAGCAGTTTCCTTTCCTACAATGAGCAGTTCTTC. This gives the protein CASSFLSYNEQFF.

In the case of this clone: Germline and junction disagree at one end, which may indicate a read error. This rearrangement joins TRBV5-1 to TRBJ1-1; TRBD1 agrees at 7 bases. Germline V lookup: CDR1 SGHRS, CDR2 YFSETQ. The CDR3 is 13 amino acids. In DNA form, the CDR3 reads TGCGCCAGCCGCTTGACAGGGAATACTGAAGCTTTCTTT. Encoded protein: CASRLTGNTEAFF.